This TCR beta chain derives from a study of T cell responses to AZD1222 COVID-19 vaccine. TCRdb's copy holds only in-frame clones and misses some; the assay was immunoSEQ multiplex PCR. Among 110,000 to 150,000 clones listed, about 93% were seen once. This CDR3 comprises 16 residues. Germline V gene data show CDR1 as SGHDT and CDR2 as YYEEEE. Trimming cost V 4 bases and J 8 bases; bases outside gene matches: 13. Study-wide points: Two AZD1222 administrations were followed by greater Spike-specific TCR breadth and depth. CD4 TCRs linked to vaccination spanned spike, dominating at 160-218 and 743-854. Donors were mostly white British, more females; clonal diversity possibly underestimated. Repertoire sampling occurred only after the peak T cell response.

As for this clone: Its antigen remains unidentified.

The chain links TRBV5-6 to TRBJ1-2; 11 positions match TRBD1. Sequenced material: peripheral blood, taken on day 0 of AZD1222 vaccination. This TCR was recovered from an adult in good health. CDR3 amino acids: CASSLSDRGLKRGYTF. CDR3 bases: TGTGCCAGCAGCCTATCGGACAGGGGGCTGAAGAGGGGCTACACCTTC.